This T cell receptor (beta chain) was recovered during a study of cytomegalovirus exposure and HLA in healthy donors. Whole-study context: There were more than 350 genotyped donors. Of these, roughly 86% fell in the genetic ancestry cluster associated with self-reported Caucasian donors.

Notes on the study in general: Serostatus for CMV was the only available immune exposure information. About 90% or about 30% of the time was how often most TCR beta V segments were productive, according to an earlier analysis.

CDR1 is LNHDA and CDR2 is SQIVND in the germline V gene (reference sequence). V was shortened by 6 bases and J by 1 base, with 15 bases between the two germline ends. This CDR3 comprises 15 residues. It was with 60 Vbeta and 13 Jbeta primers that the PCR ran. Assay used: immunoSEQ multiplex PCR; TCRdb lists only in-frame clones, some missing. This sample's table has about 200,000 clones. In the case of this clone: Its antigen remains unknown.

The sequence was obtained from a man aged 25-45 years in good health and CMV-seronegative. Sequencing was carried out using PBMCs. The chain has TRBV19 and TRBJ2-5, with D uncertain. DNA of the CDR3: TGTGCCAGTAGAAGTATACTAAATATCCAAGAGACCCAGTACTTC. Translation: CASRSILNIQETQYF.